A selection of T cell receptor beta chains follows, all from one sample in a study of T cell repertoires in cytomegalovirus infection. Antigen specificity for these receptors is unknown. One entry per CDR3 protein, called by TCRdb with MiXCR from the reads. The sample carries roughly 180,000 distinct CDR3 sequences, roughly a fifth recorded once. The specimen was CD8+ T cells from cultured PBMCs, collected from culture after CMV antigen stimulation. The receptors were gathered from a human donor in good health (CMV status not recorded). Some clones in this sample may be carry-over from other donors' samples. Each CDR3 is given with its conserved first and last residue. The order of the fields is V gene, clone size, D gene, J gene, CDR3 DNA, CDR3 protein. A D gene is named only where the DNA matches it firmly. The size field is filled for only some rows; it gives once, few, many or a size class.

>TRBV11-1|-|TRBD1|TRBJ2-7
TGTGCCAGCAGCTCTACAGGGGACAGGGGAGCCTACGAGCAGTACTTC
CASSSTGDRGAYEQYF
>TRBV3-1|many|-|TRBJ2-1
TGTGCCAGCAGCCCCTTGGAGGCGGGTGATTCCTACAATGAGCAGTTCTTC
CASSPLEAGDSYNEQFF
>TRBV28|few|-|TRBJ1-1
TGTGCCAGCAGTTTACCCTGGGACACTGAAGCTTTCTTT
CASSLPWDTEAFF
>TRBV6-1|few|-|TRBJ2-7
TGTGCCAGCAGTGAAGGGATAAGGGCAACACTCTACGAGCAGTACTTC
CASSEGIRATLYEQYF
>TRBV20-1|-|-|TRBJ2-4
TGCAGTGCTAGCTACACGGGGCTGGGAAACATTCAGTACTTC
CSASYTGLGNIQYF
>TRBV4-3|few|-|TRBJ1-5
TGCGCCAGCAGCCAAGGGGTTGCGGGCAGCAATCAGCCCCAGCATTTT
CASSQGVAGSNQPQHF
>TRBV7-2|-|-|TRBJ1-4
TGTGCCAGCAGCTTAGGGATTGGGCAGGGTGGTGAAAAACTGTTTTTT
CASSLGIGQGGEKLFF
>TRBV7-7|-|-|TRBJ2-3
TGTGCCAGCAGCCTAAATGGGGGAAGAGGAGATACGCAGTATTTT
CASSLNGGRGDTQYF
>TRBV7-9|few|-|TRBJ1-2
TGTGCCAGCAGCTTCGGCAGGGAGAGCTACACCTTC
CASSFGRESYTF
>TRBV6-1|-|TRBD1|TRBJ1-2
TGTGCCAGCAGTTTGGGACAGGGGGCGTTAGAGTCTACCTTC
CASSLGQGALESTF
>TRBV6-1|-|TRBD1|TRBJ1-5
TGTGCCAGCAGTGAAGACAGGGGTGTGAATCAGCCCCAGCATTTT
CASSEDRGVNQPQHF
>TRBV7-2|many|TRBD1|TRBJ2-7
TGTGCCAGCAGCCCGCCGACAGGGGCTAGTTCCTACGAGCAGTACTTC
CASSPPTGASSYEQYF
>TRBV7-2|-|-|TRBJ2-7
TGTGCCAGCAGCTTAGGCAGGTACGAGCAGTACTTC
CASSLGRYEQYF
>TRBV27|few|-|TRBJ1-4
TGTGCCAGCAGTTTTCAGTCTAATGAAAAACTGTTTTTT
CASSFQSNEKLFF
>TRBV12-3/TRBV12-4|few|TRBD1|TRBJ2-2
TGTGCCAGCAGTTGGTGGTCCGGGACAGGGGTTCGGAACACCGGGGAGCTGTTTTTT
CASSWWSGTGVRNTGELFF
>TRBV20-1|many|-|TRBJ2-1
TGCAGTGCTAGAACCACAGGGAGGGATGAGCAGTTCTTC
CSARTTGRDEQFF